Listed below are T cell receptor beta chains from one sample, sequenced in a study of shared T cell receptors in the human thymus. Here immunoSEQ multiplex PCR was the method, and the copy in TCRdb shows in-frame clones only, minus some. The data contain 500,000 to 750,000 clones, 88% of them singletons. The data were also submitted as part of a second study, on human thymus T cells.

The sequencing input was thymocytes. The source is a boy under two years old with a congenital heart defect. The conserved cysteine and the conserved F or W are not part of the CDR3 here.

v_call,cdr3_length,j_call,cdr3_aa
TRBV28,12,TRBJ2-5,ASSSNPKRETQY
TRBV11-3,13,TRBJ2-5,ASSLERRSTETQY
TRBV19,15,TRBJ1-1,ASSMGFVGGRNTEAF
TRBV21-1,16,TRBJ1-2,ASSKVHCSGTGFQANT
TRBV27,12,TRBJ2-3,ASSFRLPGDTQY
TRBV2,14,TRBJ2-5,ASSPSAGGSQETQY
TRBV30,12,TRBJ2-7,AWSRDGTAHEQY
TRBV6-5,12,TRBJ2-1,ASSLAGGPYEQF
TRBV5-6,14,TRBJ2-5,ASSFRTSGTQETQY
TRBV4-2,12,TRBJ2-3,ASSARLVGDTQY
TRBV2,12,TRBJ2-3,ASSSRLAGDTQY
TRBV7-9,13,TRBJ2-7,ASSIKREGHHEQY
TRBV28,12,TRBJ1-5,ASRRRWGNQPQH
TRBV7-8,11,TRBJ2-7,ASSPRETYEQY
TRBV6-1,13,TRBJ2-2,ASSFPYSGTGELF
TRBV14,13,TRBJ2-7,ASSQGGSGCAEQY
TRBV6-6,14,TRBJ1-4,ASSRLQGKEGEKLF
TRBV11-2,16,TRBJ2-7,ASSPRLRREAVSYEQY
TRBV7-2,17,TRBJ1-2,ASTTRWWGGPWVNYGYT
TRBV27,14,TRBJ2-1,ASSHPWGRAYNEQF
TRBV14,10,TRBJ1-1,ASTAGTGQAF
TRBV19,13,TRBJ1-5,ASSIPGQGRQPQH
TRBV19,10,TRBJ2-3,ASSSRGDTQY
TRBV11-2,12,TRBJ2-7,ASSWAGSSYEQY
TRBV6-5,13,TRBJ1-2,ASSYIRDRDYGYT
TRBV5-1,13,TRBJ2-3,ASSLAPSGRNTQY
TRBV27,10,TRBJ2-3,ASSLSGDTQY
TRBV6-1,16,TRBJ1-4,ASSEGLGQGGNNEKLF
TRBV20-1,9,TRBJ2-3,SVQGADAQY
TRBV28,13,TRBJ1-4,ASSPQQGTNEKLF
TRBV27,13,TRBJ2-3,ASSQTGGRADTQY
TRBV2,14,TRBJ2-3,ASSATSGGSTDTQY